Here is one T cell receptor beta chain with its context. Which antigen it targets is not known. No base quality information exists; no much larger clone differs at one position. For the CD8 naive samples, CD45RO-negative cells were positively selected for CCR7, yielding a CD45RA+CCR7+ population from which TemRA cells were excluded. The donors were healthy, HIV-negative adults who had no recently reported acute infections or vaccinations. All donors were Caucasian adults living in Nashville, Tennessee, USA. After blood collection by leukapheresis, PBMCs were isolated using Ficoll-Histopaque density gradient centrifugation and then cryopreserved in the vapor phase of liquid nitrogen. Analytical flow cytometry was used to check the purity and quantity of every magnetically sorted T cell population. Each sorted fraction had its genomic DNA isolated and then quantified by UV absorbance on a Nanodrop 2000c.

The data are from a study of shared clonotypes between healthy human individuals (dated by TCRdb to the early 2020s). Background for the entire study: The cohort included three men and a couple of women between 18 and 49 years of age. For each donor, three plates each were used for CD4 naive and CD4 memory, two plates were used for CD8 naive, and one plate was used for CD8 memory. The study deeply sequenced blood TCR repertoires of about 5 healthy adults to estimate repertoire size and the extent of clonotype sharing between individuals. To increase sequencing depth and limit assay-specific biases, different laboratories used diverse techniques to prepare libraries and sequence TCR repertoires. Between about 0.8 and 9.5 billion PBMCs per donor were obtained by leukapheresis.

General findings and caveats noted by the study authors: Compared with non-shared clonotypes, the clonotypes found in all four sorted-subset donors had higher generation probabilities. Rarefaction of sorted-subset datasets indicated incomplete sequencing despite the large sequencing depth. Pairwise subsampling indicated that sequencing depth was expected to affect the degree of clonotype sharing among donors. Only blood was sampled, and tissue TCR repertoires likely differ from those in blood. Naive subsets generally had larger estimated clonotype richness than memory subsets. About 5% of naive CD4, around 4% of naive CD8, roughly 2.5% of memory CD4, and less than 0.45% of memory CD8 clonotypes were shared across a few donors. Because the study included only a small number of donors, the genetic and exposure-history diversity represented was limited.

A distance of 14 bases separates the germline ends of V and J, which lose 4 bases and 1 base respectively. Including cysteine and phenylalanine, the CDR3 has 16 amino acids. Of all the DNA, just the CDR3 is kept, 48 bases in frame from base 1. For CDR1 and CDR2, the germline V gene lists MGHRA and YSYEKL. TCR CDR3 regions were amplified from genomic DNA by multiplex PCR using the deep immunoSEQ assay. For each cell subset, the extracted genomic DNA was distributed evenly across all wells of several immunoSEQ 96-well plates, and each plate served as one replicate. For sorted subsets, approximately 210 ng genomic DNA, equal to 25,000 to 35,000 T cell genomes, was loaded into each replicate PCR. The purified libraries were quantified using a Qubit 3.0 fluorometer, sized with a Bioanalyzer 2100, and then quantified again using the KAPA Library Quantification kit. Every immunoSEQ 96-well plate was sequenced on a dedicated single-read 150-cycle Illumina NextSeq 550 flow cell. The paper's processing steps were these. Because only junctional sequences without quality scores were contained in the immunoSEQ output, filtering matching that applied to full-length reads could not be performed. Sequences were annotated with PyIR, a Python wrapper for IgBLAST v1.9, and V/J genes and CDR3 were assigned using IMGT germline references. Reads with weak V/J assignments (E-value above 1e-6), missing CDR3, stop codons, out-of-frame junctions, or ambiguous translated residues were removed. V3J clonotypes were defined as sequences sharing an identical inferred V gene, J gene, and CDR3 amino acid sequence. The percentage overlap between two repertoires was calculated by dividing the number of shared unique clonotypes by the size of the smaller repertoire. Repertoire richness was assessed with RTK rarefaction, the Chao1 estimator, and Recon v2.1 estimates of unobserved clonotypes. Generation probabilities for all TCRbeta clonotypes obtained by the gDNA method from several donors were computed using OLGA. Not all clones reach the TCRdb copy of this immuneACCESS table, which keeps in-frame sequences only. Checked studies attribute under half of the gap to unresolved V genes and leave the rest unexplained. Clonal size and the V and J genes are those of that table, whereas D and trimming came from the DNA. Recorded for this sample are some 1,900,000 clones; about 95% of them occurred a single time. Around 1.2% of the sample rests with the top ten.

The chain employs TRBV4-1 and TRBJ2-1, with the D call tentatively TRBD1 or TRBD2, each fitting 5 bases. The sequence derives from a man aged 18 to 30 in good health. The sequenced sample was naive CD8+ T cells sorted from blood. The cell subset or site label on this specimen signifies: CD45RA+CCR7+. For the CDR3, the sequence is CASSPQERGSYNEQFF. The DNA sequence is TGCGCCAGCAGCCCCCAGGAGAGGGGTTCCTACAATGAGCAGTTCTTC.